The 5 T cell receptor beta chains below come from one sample, sequenced in a study of cytomegalovirus exposure and HLA in healthy donors. The study ran its PCR with 60 Vbeta and 13 Jbeta primers. Measured with immunoSEQ multiplex PCR; TCRdb has only the in-frame clones, and not every one. Seen here are 150,000 to 200,000 clones, roughly 82% observed once, and the top ten hold more than 1.3%. The material sequenced was PBMCs. These receptors were taken from a girl aged 5 to 17 in good health and CMV-seropositive.

The V and J genes are TRBV5-5 and TRBJ2-1; 12 nucleotides match TRBD2. The V gene's germline CDR1 is SGHKS and CDR2 YYEKEE (reference sequence). The CDR3 runs 15 residues. The ends lost 4 bases at V and 12 bases at J; junction bases unmatched: 11. This CDR3 is CASSPETSGRTGQFF. DNA for the CDR3: TGTGCCAGCAGCCCCGAAACTAGCGGGAGGACGGGGCAGTTCTTC.

The chain has TRBV5-4 and TRBJ1-1; possibly TRBD1 for D (5 bases). CDR3 length: 14 amino acids. Germline CDR1 SGHNT, CDR2 YYREEE (reference sequence). V was pared by 0 bases and J by 4 bases, with 10 bases between. The CDR3 nucleotides are TGTGCCAGCAGCTTGGTGGGGCGCGCCACTGAAGCTTTCTTT. This sequence encodes CASSLVGRATEAFF.

Comment on this clone: An end of the junction does not agree with germline; a read error may underlie this. The rearrangement uses TRBV7-7 and TRBJ2-5, with TRBD1 as a possible D gene (6 bases). Germline V gene sequence: CDR1 SSHAT, CDR2 FNYEAQ (reference sequence). This CDR3 is built from 12 residues. The CDR3 spells CASSKDRETQYF. The CDR3 nucleotides are TGTGCTAGCAGCAAGGACAGAGAGACCCAGTACTTC.

The V gene is TRBV27, the J gene TRBJ2-1, with 8 bases matching TRBD1. This CDR3 is 15 amino acids long. From germline, CDR1 is MNHEY and CDR2 SMNVEV (reference sequence). J gave up 8 bases and V 5 bases, and 11 bases lay outside the gene matches. As DNA, the CDR3 is TGTGCCAGCAGTCCTAGACAGGGGAGAATGTATGAGCAGTTCTTC. Translation: CASSPRQGRMYEQFF.

The V gene is TRBV18, the J gene TRBJ2-5; D is possibly TRBD2 (5 bases). Per germline, CDR1 KGHSH and CDR2 LQKENI. Trimming cost V 3 bases and J 1 base, with 6 bases left between them. The CDR3 is made up of 13 amino acids. The CDR3 sequence is CASSPDFQETQYF. DNA for the CDR3: TGTGCCAGCTCACCGGACTTCCAAGAGACCCAGTACTTC.